This T cell receptor beta chain was captured in a study of blood T cell repertoires in COVID-19. Whole-study context: Nucleic acid was either cDNA or gDNA, and it came from T cells, B-cell-depleted T cells, or PBMCs.

Trimming left V 5 bases short and J 2 bases short, with 15 bases between. Per the germline V gene, CDR1 is MNHEY and CDR2 is SMNVEV (reference sequence). The CDR3 contains 15 residues. Generated by immunoSEQ multiplex PCR, the TCRdb table keeps only in-frame clones and is missing some. The sample shows roughly 220,000 clones, 80% to 90% of them seen only once. This sequence originates from a woman aged 18-35 years in a cohort exposed to, infected with or recovered from COVID-19 (not recorded which). Sequencing was done on a sample of PBMCs or T cells enriched from blood (not recorded which). The rearrangement joins TRBV27 to TRBJ1-1; D unclear. The CDR3 sequence is CASSTPDTPNTEAFF. Written as DNA, the CDR3 is TGTGCCAGCAGTACCCCTGACACGCCAAACACTGAAGCTTTCTTT.